This TCR beta chain was sequenced for a study of cytomegalovirus exposure and HLA in healthy donors. Whole-study results and caveats: Earlier analysis found most TCR beta V segments productive about 90% or about 30% of the time. The listing of 150 to 200 TCR beta chains classed them as cytomegalovirus-associated. Several of the most significant clusters were apparently associated with common viral pathogens in a later analysis.

It was healthy bone marrow donors who served as donors. Comment on this clone: Its matching antigen is unknown.

60 Vbeta and 13 Jbeta primers were used in PCR. The method was immunoSEQ multiplex PCR; TCRdb's version includes in-frame clones alone and lacks a portion of them. The sample shows 100,000 to 150,000 clones, about 76% of them seen only once. V gave up 8 bases and J gave up 0 bases; unmatched junction bases: 11. CDR1 and CDR2 from the germline V gene are SNHLY and FYNNEI. This CDR3 contains 17 residues. The sequenced sample was PBMCs. This chain uses TRBV2 with TRBJ2-1; 9 bases map to TRBD2. This receptor was taken from a woman aged 55-75 years in good health and CMV-seropositive. DNA for the CDR3: TGTGCCAGCGCACAGCGGGGGGCCTATCCCTCCTACAATGAGCAGTTCTTC. Amino acids: CASAQRGAYPSYNEQFF.